These T cell receptor beta chains were read from a single sample in a study of human T cells and chemical hapten exposure. Each CDR3 protein gets one entry after TCRdb re-called the RACE reads with MiXCR. The repertoire holds about 46,000 distinct CDR3 sequences, with 4.3% as singletons. Sequenced sample: whole blood. These receptors were obtained from a female donor in good health. Some clones in this sample may be carry-over from other donors' samples. Both conserved end residues are part of each CDR3. D genes are given only for firm matches. Clone size, where shown, is once, few, many, or a class for clones that have expanded.

v_call: TRBV7-9; clone_size: many; cdr3_length: 15; j_call: TRBJ1-1; d_call: TRBD1; cdr3_nt: TGTGCCAGCAGCTTAGCGCGGACAGGCGGAACTGAAGCTTTCTTT; cdr3_aa: CASSLARTGGTEAFF
v_call: TRBV11-2; clone_size: NA; cdr3_length: 17; j_call: TRBJ2-3; d_call: NA; cdr3_nt: TGTGCCAGCAGCTTGTGGCGCATGCTTTCGATCACAGATACGCAGTATTTT; cdr3_aa: CASSLWRMLSITDTQYF
v_call: TRBV6-1; clone_size: many; cdr3_length: 13; j_call: TRBJ2-1; d_call: NA; cdr3_nt: TGTGCCAGCAGTGAAGGGGCCCTGCTAGCGCCGTTCTTC; cdr3_aa: CASSEGALLAPFF
v_call: TRBV7-2; clone_size: NA; cdr3_length: 11; j_call: TRBJ1-1; d_call: NA; cdr3_nt: TGTGCCAGCTCTTCTTACCGGGAGGCTTTCTTT; cdr3_aa: CASSSYREAFF
v_call: TRBV11-2; clone_size: many; cdr3_length: 10; j_call: TRBJ2-1; d_call: NA; cdr3_nt: TGTGCCAGCAGCTTAGGTGAGCAGTTCTTC; cdr3_aa: CASSLGEQFF
v_call: TRBV5-1; clone_size: medium-sized; cdr3_length: 16; j_call: TRBJ2-7; d_call: TRBD1; cdr3_nt: TGCGCCAGCGTGGTTTTGGGACAGGGGGCGCCCAACGAGCAGTACTTC; cdr3_aa: CASVVLGQGAPNEQYF
v_call: TRBV20-1; clone_size: NA; cdr3_length: 15; j_call: TRBJ2-3; d_call: NA; cdr3_nt: TGCAGTGCTAGAGATTATCGGGGGGCCACAGATACGCAGTATTTT; cdr3_aa: CSARDYRGATDTQYF
v_call: TRBV5-6; clone_size: many; cdr3_length: 16; j_call: TRBJ1-2; d_call: NA; cdr3_nt: TGTGCCAGCAGCTTGACAGGGATGGTGTCCAACTATGGCTACACCTTC; cdr3_aa: CASSLTGMVSNYGYTF
v_call: TRBV6-1; clone_size: many; cdr3_length: 15; j_call: TRBJ2-7; d_call: NA; cdr3_nt: TGTGCCAGCAGTGAAGACGGGCAGGGTAACTACGAGCAGTACTTC; cdr3_aa: CASSEDGQGNYEQYF
v_call: TRBV14; clone_size: many; cdr3_length: 14; j_call: TRBJ2-7; d_call: NA; cdr3_nt: TGTGCCAGCAGCCCGCAGGGGTATATCTACGAGCAGTACTTC; cdr3_aa: CASSPQGYIYEQYF
v_call: TRBV27; clone_size: many; cdr3_length: 14; j_call: TRBJ2-7; d_call: NA; cdr3_nt: TGTGCCAGCAGCAAGGGGGGTTTCTCCTACGAGCAGTACTTC; cdr3_aa: CASSKGGFSYEQYF
v_call: TRBV2; clone_size: many; cdr3_length: 14; j_call: TRBJ1-2; d_call: NA; cdr3_nt: TGTGCCAGCAGTGACGGGCAGGGGAGCTATGGCTACACCTTC; cdr3_aa: CASSDGQGSYGYTF
v_call: TRBV28; clone_size: many; cdr3_length: 16; j_call: TRBJ2-7; d_call: NA; cdr3_nt: TGTGCCAGCAGTTTATACCCCCGGGGGAGTACCTACGAGCAGTACTTC; cdr3_aa: CASSLYPRGSTYEQYF
v_call: TRBV6-2/TRBV6-3; clone_size: many; cdr3_length: 14; j_call: TRBJ1-1; d_call: NA; cdr3_nt: TGTGCCAGCAGTTACTGGGGAGGCCGCACTGAAGCTTTCTTT; cdr3_aa: CASSYWGGRTEAFF
v_call: TRBV10-3; clone_size: many; cdr3_length: 15; j_call: TRBJ1-3; d_call: NA; cdr3_nt: TGTGCCATCGGCGCGGCGGGGGGTTCTGGAAACACCATATATTTT; cdr3_aa: CAIGAAGGSGNTIYF
v_call: TRBV13; clone_size: many; cdr3_length: 19; j_call: TRBJ2-2; d_call: NA; cdr3_nt: TGTGCCAGCAGCGATACCCACACCCGATGGGGCCGGAACACCGGGGAGCTGTTTTTT; cdr3_aa: CASSDTHTRWGRNTGELFF
v_call: TRBV7-9; clone_size: many; cdr3_length: 11; j_call: TRBJ2-7; d_call: NA; cdr3_nt: TGTGCCAGCAGCCCCTCTGTCGGGCAGTACTTC; cdr3_aa: CASSPSVGQYF
v_call: TRBV4-3; clone_size: few; cdr3_length: 14; j_call: TRBJ2-5; d_call: TRBD1; cdr3_nt: TGCGCCAGCAGCCGGCGGACAGGCCAAGAGACCCAGTACTTC; cdr3_aa: CASSRRTGQETQYF
v_call: TRBV28; clone_size: many; cdr3_length: 14; j_call: TRBJ1-1; d_call: NA; cdr3_nt: TGTGCCAGCAGTTTATTACAGGGCCCCACTGAAGCTTTCTTT; cdr3_aa: CASSLLQGPTEAFF
v_call: TRBV5-6; clone_size: many; cdr3_length: 14; j_call: TRBJ2-7; d_call: NA; cdr3_nt: TGTGCCAGCAGCAGAAGCCGGACGGACTACGAGCAGTACTTC; cdr3_aa: CASSRSRTDYEQYF
v_call: TRBV5-1; clone_size: many; cdr3_length: 16; j_call: TRBJ2-3; d_call: TRBD1; cdr3_nt: TGCGCCAGCAGCTCGGGACAGGCGGCCCGCACAGATACGCAGTATTTT; cdr3_aa: CASSSGQAARTDTQYF
v_call: TRBV28; clone_size: many; cdr3_length: 12; j_call: TRBJ1-2; d_call: NA; cdr3_nt: TGTGCCAGCAGTTTATTAGGCTATGGCTACACCTTC; cdr3_aa: CASSLLGYGYTF
v_call: TRBV29-1; clone_size: many; cdr3_length: 14; j_call: TRBJ1-2; d_call: NA; cdr3_nt: TGCAGCGGGGCGCAACCGGACAAGGGCTATGGCCACACCTTC; cdr3_aa: CSGAQPDKGYGHTF
v_call: TRBV6-5; clone_size: many; cdr3_length: 18; j_call: TRBJ1-1; d_call: NA; cdr3_nt: TGTGCCAGCATACCCTTTCCCGGGACACACTATTTGAACACTGAAGCTTTCTTT; cdr3_aa: CASIPFPGTHYLNTEAFF
v_call: TRBV7-9; clone_size: many; cdr3_length: 11; j_call: TRBJ2-3; d_call: TRBD2; cdr3_nt: TGTGCCAGCACTAGCGGTAGTACGCAGTATTTT; cdr3_aa: CASTSGSTQYF
v_call: TRBV28; clone_size: many; cdr3_length: 15; j_call: TRBJ2-7; d_call: TRBD2; cdr3_nt: TGTGCCAGCAGTCCTCCCGCGGGACTAACATACGAGCAGTACTTC; cdr3_aa: CASSPPAGLTYEQYF
v_call: TRBV15; clone_size: many; cdr3_length: 16; j_call: TRBJ1-5; d_call: NA; cdr3_nt: TGTGCCACCAGCAGAGGGGCGGCAACTAGCAATCAGCCCCAGCATTTT; cdr3_aa: CATSRGAATSNQPQHF
v_call: TRBV2; clone_size: many; cdr3_length: 12; j_call: TRBJ1-1; d_call: NA; cdr3_nt: TGTGCCAGCAGTCCTCCCGGGACGTCGGCTTTCTTT; cdr3_aa: CASSPPGTSAFF
v_call: TRBV28; clone_size: many; cdr3_length: 14; j_call: TRBJ1-5; d_call: NA; cdr3_nt: TGTGCCAGCACGGTGGGGGGGAGCAATCAGCCCCAGCATTTT; cdr3_aa: CASTVGGSNQPQHF
v_call: TRBV29-1; clone_size: few; cdr3_length: 14; j_call: TRBJ1-1; d_call: NA; cdr3_nt: TGCAGCGTTGAAGTCGGCGTTGTGAACACTGAAGCTTTCTTT; cdr3_aa: CSVEVGVVNTEAFF
v_call: TRBV6-5; clone_size: many; cdr3_length: 15; j_call: TRBJ1-1; d_call: NA; cdr3_nt: TGTGCCAGCAGCCAACCGACAGGCCTGAACACTGAAGCTTTCTTT; cdr3_aa: CASSQPTGLNTEAFF
v_call: TRBV20-1; clone_size: many; cdr3_length: 12; j_call: TRBJ1-5; d_call: NA; cdr3_nt: TGCAGTGCTGGGGACGGCAATCAGCCCCAGCATTTT; cdr3_aa: CSAGDGNQPQHF
v_call: TRBV30; clone_size: many; cdr3_length: 15; j_call: TRBJ2-5; d_call: TRBD1; cdr3_nt: TGTGCCTGGAGTGTACGGGGGACAGGCTTTGAGACCCAGTACTTC; cdr3_aa: CAWSVRGTGFETQYF
v_call: TRBV11-2; clone_size: many; cdr3_length: 19; j_call: TRBJ2-6; d_call: TRBD2; cdr3_nt: TGTGCCAGCAGCTTAAGTTGGGGAGGGGTGGCTTCTGGGGCCAACGTCCTGACTTTC; cdr3_aa: CASSLSWGGVASGANVLTF
v_call: TRBV7-2; clone_size: many; cdr3_length: 13; j_call: TRBJ1-5; d_call: NA; cdr3_nt: TGTGCCAGCAGCTTATCCGAATATCAGCCCCAGCATTTT; cdr3_aa: CASSLSEYQPQHF
v_call: TRBV6-4; clone_size: few; cdr3_length: 14; j_call: TRBJ1-4; d_call: NA; cdr3_nt: TGTGCCAGCAGAATGGGGCAGTCGAATGAAAAACTGTTTTTT; cdr3_aa: CASRMGQSNEKLFF
v_call: TRBV18; clone_size: few; cdr3_length: 13; j_call: TRBJ1-1; d_call: NA; cdr3_nt: TGTGCCAGCTGGACAGCCATGAACACTGAAGCTTTCTTT; cdr3_aa: CASWTAMNTEAFF
v_call: TRBV6-6; clone_size: NA; cdr3_length: 14; j_call: TRBJ1-1; d_call: TRBD1; cdr3_nt: TGTGCCAGCAGTTTGGACAGGGATGGCACTGAAGCTTTCTTT; cdr3_aa: CASSLDRDGTEAFF
v_call: TRBV13; clone_size: NA; cdr3_length: 14; j_call: TRBJ1-1; d_call: TRBD1; cdr3_nt: TGTGCCAGCAGCCGACAGGGGGCTTGGGCTGAAGCTTTCTTT; cdr3_aa: CASSRQGAWAEAFF
v_call: TRBV20-1; clone_size: many; cdr3_length: 13; j_call: TRBJ1-5; d_call: NA; cdr3_nt: TGCAGTGTTGGGGGGGGGCAAAATCAGCCCCAGCATTTT; cdr3_aa: CSVGGGQNQPQHF